This T cell receptor (beta chain) was recorded in a study of Ad26.COV2.S vaccination and SARS-CoV-2 variants. Background on the study: Enrollment placed the donor in the COV1001 Ad26.COV2.S trial arm. Doses of Ad26.COV2.S were injected into muscle once or twice, 56 days apart.

General study findings and limits: Assessments of TCR breadth and depth may have underestimated the total T cell responses. Vaccine and placebo recipients had similar non-spike TCR breadth.

The treatment: 19 received Ad26.COV2.S at low or high dose, single or two shots; a few received placebo; per-sample allocation not given. Vaccine and placebo recipients were sampled on day 63 after the first injection. Points on this clone: Antigen specificity is unknown.

Generated by immunoSEQ multiplex PCR, the TCRdb table keeps only in-frame clones and is missing some. The sample contains about 430,000 clones, approximately 92% of which appear only once. The sample was peripheral blood, taken in a trial of Ad26.COV2.S vaccine versus placebo. The clonotype was recovered from a person aged 18 to 65 who received the Ad26.COV2.S COVID-19 vaccine or a placebo.

This CDR3 is CASSKQGGTEAFF. The DNA of the CDR3 is TGTGCCAGCAGTAAACAGGGAGGTACTGAAGCTTTCTTT. The V call is TRBV6-5, the J call TRBJ1-1, with D maybe TRBD1 (6 bases). The length of the CDR3 is 13 residues. CDR1 is MNHEY, CDR2 SVGAGI, per germline. The V end was cut by 5 bases, the J end by 5 bases, with 12 bases between.